The entry below describes one T cell receptor beta chain. The antigen is unknown. This sample is drawn from a study of cytomegalovirus exposure and HLA in healthy donors. Regarding the study as a whole: Earlier findings revealed that most TCR beta V segments proved productive either about 87% or about 30% of the time. Later work found that TCR association rates differed between HLA loci; DRB1 had the most and HLA-C the fewest.

With 0 bases removed from V and 4 bases from J, the gap between germline ends came to 15 bases. Germline CDR1 and CDR2: SGHNT and YENEEA. This CDR3 comprises 16 residues. PCR involved 60 Vbeta and 13 Jbeta primers. Sequencing was performed with immunoSEQ multiplex PCR; in TCRdb, only in-frame clones are kept and a portion is missing. The profile shows some 130,000 clones, about 68% of them singletons. Sequences were obtained from PBMCs. The sequence was obtained from a human donor in good health. V and J are TRBV11-3 and TRBJ1-2; maybe TRBD1 (5 bases). DNA for the CDR3: TGTGCCAGCAGCTTAGAAGGGAGGGGAGGATCCTATGGCTACACCTTC. Its translation: CASSLEGRGGSYGYTF.